This T cell receptor (beta chain) was identified during a study of Ad26.COV2.S vaccination and SARS-CoV-2 variants. A remark on this clone: Its antigen remains unknown.

Findings and limits, study-wide: Placebo recipients had lower spike-specific TCR breadth than vaccine recipients. The authors reported substantial breadth in spike-specific CD8+ and CD4+ T cell responses after vaccination.

Assay used: immunoSEQ multiplex PCR; TCRdb lists only in-frame clones, some missing. The top ten clones hold about 2% of a sample with about 400,000 clones, 89% of them seen once. As for treatment: some 19 received Ad26.COV2.S at low or high dose, single or two shots; several received placebo; per-sample allocation not given. Material that was analyzed had been drawn on day 63 after the first vaccine or placebo injection. A Boston adult aged 18-55 years was the donor. An Ad26 vector expressing Wuhan-strain SARS-CoV-2 spike constituted the vaccine. Material: peripheral blood, obtained in a trial of Ad26.COV2.S vaccine versus placebo. The sequence was collected from a person aged 18-60 years who received the Ad26.COV2.S COVID-19 vaccine or a placebo.

CDR3 in DNA: TGTGCCAGCAGCTTGAGACAGGGGACGGAGACCCAGTACTTC. It yields the protein CASSLRQGTETQYF. The chain recombines TRBV5-6 with TRBJ2-5, with 8 bases that match TRBD1. V was pared by 1 base and J by 5 bases, with 4 bases of the junction left unmatched. The CDR3 loop spans 14 amino acids. CDR1 and CDR2 from the germline V gene are SGHDT and YYEEEE.